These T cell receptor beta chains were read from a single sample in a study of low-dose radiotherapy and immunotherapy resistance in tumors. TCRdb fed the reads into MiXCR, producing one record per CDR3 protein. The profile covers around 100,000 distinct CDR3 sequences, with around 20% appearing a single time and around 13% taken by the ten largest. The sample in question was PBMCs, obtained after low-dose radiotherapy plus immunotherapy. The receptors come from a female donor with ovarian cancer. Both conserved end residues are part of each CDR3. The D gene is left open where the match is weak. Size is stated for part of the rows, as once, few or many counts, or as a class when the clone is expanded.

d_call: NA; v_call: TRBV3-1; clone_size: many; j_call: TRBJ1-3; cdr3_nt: TGTGCCAGCAGCCAAGATTCGGGGTCTGGAAACACCATATATTTT; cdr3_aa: CASSQDSGSGNTIYF
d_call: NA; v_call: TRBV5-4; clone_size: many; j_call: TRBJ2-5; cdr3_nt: TGTGCCAGCAGCCGACAGCTACAAGAGACCCAGTACTTC; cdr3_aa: CASSRQLQETQYF
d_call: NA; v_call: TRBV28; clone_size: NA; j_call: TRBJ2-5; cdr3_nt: TGTGCCAGCAGCGTGGTGTCTAAGGGAAGCGAGCAGTACCAAGAGACCCAGTACTTC; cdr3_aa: CASSVVSKGSEQYQETQYF
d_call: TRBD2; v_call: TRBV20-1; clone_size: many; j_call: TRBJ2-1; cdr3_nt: TGCAGTGCTAGGGGACTAGCGGGGGGCCCCGTCTCCTACAATGAGCAGTTCTTC; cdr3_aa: CSARGLAGGPVSYNEQFF
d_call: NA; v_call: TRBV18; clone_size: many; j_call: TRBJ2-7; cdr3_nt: TGTGCCAGCTCACCGAGTTCACTAGGGACCTACGAGCAGTACTTC; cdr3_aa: CASSPSSLGTYEQYF
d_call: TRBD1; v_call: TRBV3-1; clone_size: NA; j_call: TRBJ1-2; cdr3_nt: TGTGCCAGCAGCCGAGACAGGGATGGCTACACCTTC; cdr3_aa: CASSRDRDGYTF
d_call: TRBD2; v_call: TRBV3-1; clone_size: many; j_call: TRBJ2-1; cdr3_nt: TGTGCCAGCAGCCTAGGACTAGCGGGGGGGGATGAGCAGTTCTTC; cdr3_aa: CASSLGLAGGDEQFF
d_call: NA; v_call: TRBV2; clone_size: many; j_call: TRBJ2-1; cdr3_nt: TGTGCCAGCAGTGAGGGTCGAACCAGTGAGCAGTTCTTC; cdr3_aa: CASSEGRTSEQFF
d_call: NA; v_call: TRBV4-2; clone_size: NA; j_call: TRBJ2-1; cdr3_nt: TGTGCCAGCAGCCAAGATTCGGGGGAGGCCGTCTACAATGAGCAGTTCTTC; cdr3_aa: CASSQDSGEAVYNEQFF
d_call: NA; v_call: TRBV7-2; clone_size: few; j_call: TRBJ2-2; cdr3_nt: TGTGCCAGCAGCTTAGGAGACGGGAACGACCGGGAGCTGTTTTTT; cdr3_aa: CASSLGDGNDRELFF
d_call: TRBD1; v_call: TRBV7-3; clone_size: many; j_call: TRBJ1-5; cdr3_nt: TGTGCCAGCAGCCTAGGATACCTCTTTCCGGGACAGGGGACACATAATCAGCCCCAGCATTTT; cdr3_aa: CASSLGYLFPGQGTHNQPQHF
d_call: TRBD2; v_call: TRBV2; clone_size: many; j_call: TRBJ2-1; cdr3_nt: TGTGCCAGCGGAACCGGGACTATCGACAATGAGCAGTTCTTC; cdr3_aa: CASGTGTIDNEQFF
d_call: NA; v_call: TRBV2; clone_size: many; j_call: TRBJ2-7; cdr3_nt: TGTGCCAGCAGCCCCCTAGGAGCTTTAAGGGACGAGCAGTACTTC; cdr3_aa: CASSPLGALRDEQYF
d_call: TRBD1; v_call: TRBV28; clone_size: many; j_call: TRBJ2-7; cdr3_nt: TGTGCCAGCAGGACAGGGGGCTCGGGTGAGCAGTACTTC; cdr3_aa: CASRTGGSGEQYF
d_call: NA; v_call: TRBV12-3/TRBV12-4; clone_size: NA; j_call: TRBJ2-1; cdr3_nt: TGTGCCAGCAGTTTTCGGGGCGTCAATGAGCAGTTCTTC; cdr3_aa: CASSFRGVNEQFF
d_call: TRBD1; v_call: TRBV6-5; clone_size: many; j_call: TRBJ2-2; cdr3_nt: TGTGCCAGCAGTTACAGGGGGCCGAACACCGGGGAGCTGTTTTTT; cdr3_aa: CASSYRGPNTGELFF
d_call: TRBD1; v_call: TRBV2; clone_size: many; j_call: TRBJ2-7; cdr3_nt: TGTGCCAGCAGCGTGGGACAGGGCTACGAGCAGTACTTC; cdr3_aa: CASSVGQGYEQYF
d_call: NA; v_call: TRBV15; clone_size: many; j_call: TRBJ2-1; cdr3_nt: TGTGCCACCAGCAGAGATAGGAATGAGCAGTTCTTC; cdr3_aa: CATSRDRNEQFF
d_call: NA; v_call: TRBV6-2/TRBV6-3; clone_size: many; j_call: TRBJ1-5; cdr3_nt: TGTGCCACCCAGCAAGGCAATCAGCCCCAGCATTTT; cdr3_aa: CATQQGNQPQHF
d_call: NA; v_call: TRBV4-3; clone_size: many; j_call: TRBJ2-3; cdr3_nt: TGCGCCAGCAGCCAAGATCTTTTCACAGATACGCAGTATTTT; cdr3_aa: CASSQDLFTDTQYF
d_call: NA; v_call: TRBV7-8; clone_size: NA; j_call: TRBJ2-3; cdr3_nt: TGTGCCAGCAGCTTAGTGGCAGTCACAGATACGCAGTATTTT; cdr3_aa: CASSLVAVTDTQYF
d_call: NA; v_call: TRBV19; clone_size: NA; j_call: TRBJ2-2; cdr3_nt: NA; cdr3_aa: CASSMSGELFFFF
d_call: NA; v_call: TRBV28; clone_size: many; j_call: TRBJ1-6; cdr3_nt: TGTGCCAGCACCACCCGCCGTGTCTCACCCCTCCACTTT; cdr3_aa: CASTTRRVSPLHF
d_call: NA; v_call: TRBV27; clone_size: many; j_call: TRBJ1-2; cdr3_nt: TGTGCCAGCAGTCCTGCGGGTGGGGACTATGGCTACACCTTC; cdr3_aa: CASSPAGGDYGYTF
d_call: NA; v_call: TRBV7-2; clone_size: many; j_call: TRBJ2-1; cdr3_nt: TGTGCCAGCAGCTTAGCCGGTTTTTCCTACAATGAGCAGTTCTTC; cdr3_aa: CASSLAGFSYNEQFF
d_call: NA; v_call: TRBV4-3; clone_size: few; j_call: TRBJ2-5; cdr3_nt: TGCGCCAGCAGCCAAGCGAATCTGGGCTTCCAAGAGACCCAGTACTTC; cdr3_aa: CASSQANLGFQETQYF
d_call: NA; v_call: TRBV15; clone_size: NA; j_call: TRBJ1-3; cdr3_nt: TGTGCCACCACTCGAGGGGGGGCGCAGAGCTCTGGAAACACCATATATTTT; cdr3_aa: CATTRGGAQSSGNTIYF
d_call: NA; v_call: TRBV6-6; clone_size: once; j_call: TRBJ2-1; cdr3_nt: TGTGCCAGCACTTACTCTGGGACCCCCGCAGTCTTC; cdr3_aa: CASTYSGTPAVF
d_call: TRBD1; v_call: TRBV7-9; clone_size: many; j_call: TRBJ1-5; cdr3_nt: TGTGCCAGCAGCTTAGGAGGGACAGGGGGCCGCAATCAGCCCCAGCATTTT; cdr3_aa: CASSLGGTGGRNQPQHF
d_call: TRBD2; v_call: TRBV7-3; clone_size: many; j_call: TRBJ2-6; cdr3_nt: TGTGCCAGCAGCTTAAGGGGGGGGGTTGGGGCCAACGTCCTGACTTTC; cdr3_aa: CASSLRGGVGANVLTF
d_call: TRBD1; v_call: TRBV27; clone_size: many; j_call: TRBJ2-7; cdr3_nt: TGTGCCAGCAGCAGACCCGGGACAGCCTCTACGGGACAGTACTTC; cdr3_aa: CASSRPGTASTGQYF
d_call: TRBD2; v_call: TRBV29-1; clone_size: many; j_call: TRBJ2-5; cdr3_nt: TGCAGCGCCTACGACGGACTAGCGCAAGAGACCCAGTACTTC; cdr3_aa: CSAYDGLAQETQYF
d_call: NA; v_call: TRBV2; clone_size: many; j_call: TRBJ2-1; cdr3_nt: TGTGCCAGCAGTGAGAGCAGGGGCAATGAGCAGTTCTTC; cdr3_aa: CASSESRGNEQFF
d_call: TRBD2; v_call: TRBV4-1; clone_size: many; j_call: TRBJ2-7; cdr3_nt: TGCGCCAGCAGCCGGGAAAAGGGCCTAGCGGCAACCTACGAGCAGTACTTC; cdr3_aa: CASSREKGLAATYEQYF
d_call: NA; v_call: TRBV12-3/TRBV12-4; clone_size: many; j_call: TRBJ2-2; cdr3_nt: TGTGCCAGCGGCTGGGGCACCGGGGAGCTGTTTTTT; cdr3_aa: CASGWGTGELFF
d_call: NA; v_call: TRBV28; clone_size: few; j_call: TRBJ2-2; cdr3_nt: NA; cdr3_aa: CASSPGDRVTGELFFFF
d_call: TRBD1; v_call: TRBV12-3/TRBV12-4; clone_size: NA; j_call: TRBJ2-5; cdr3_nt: TGTGCCAGCAGTCCCGACAGGGCGAGGGCTGAAGAGACCCAGTACTTC; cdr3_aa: CASSPDRARAEETQYF
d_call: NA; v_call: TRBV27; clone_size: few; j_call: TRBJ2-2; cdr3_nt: TGTGCCAGCAGTTTCCTTGTTGGGGGAACCGGGGAGCTGTTTTTT; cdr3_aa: CASSFLVGGTGELFF
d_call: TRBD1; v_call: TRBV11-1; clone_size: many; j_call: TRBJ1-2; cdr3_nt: TGTGCCAGCAGCCCGGACAGGGCTGGCTACACCTTC; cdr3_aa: CASSPDRAGYTF
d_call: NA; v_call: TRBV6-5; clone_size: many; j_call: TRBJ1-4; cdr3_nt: TGTGCCAGCAGTCCGACAGCCGACAATGAAAAACTGTTTTTT; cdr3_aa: CASSPTADNEKLFF
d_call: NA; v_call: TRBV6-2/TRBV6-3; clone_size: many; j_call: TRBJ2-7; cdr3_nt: TGTGCCAGCACCTCTGGCGCAGGGGAGTCCGGCTACGAGCAGTACTTC; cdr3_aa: CASTSGAGESGYEQYF
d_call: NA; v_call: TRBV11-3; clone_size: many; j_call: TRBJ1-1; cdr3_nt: TGTGCCAGCAGCCCCCCCGCCGGGGTTATAGAAGCTTTCTTT; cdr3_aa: CASSPPAGVIEAFF
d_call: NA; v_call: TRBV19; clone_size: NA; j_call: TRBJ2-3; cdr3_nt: TGTGCCAGTAGTATTGGAGGGGTTGAGGCCACAGATACGCAGTATTTT; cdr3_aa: CASSIGGVEATDTQYF
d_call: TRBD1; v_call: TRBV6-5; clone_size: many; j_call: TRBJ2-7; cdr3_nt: TGTGCCAGCAGTGAACAGGGGGCAATCTACGAGCAGTACTTC; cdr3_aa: CASSEQGAIYEQYF
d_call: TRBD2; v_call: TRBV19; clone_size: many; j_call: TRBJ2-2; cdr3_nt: TGTGCCAGTAGTCTCGGGACTACTGACGGGGAGCTGTTTTTT; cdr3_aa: CASSLGTTDGELFF
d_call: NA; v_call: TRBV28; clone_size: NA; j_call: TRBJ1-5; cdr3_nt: TGTGCCAGCAGTTTGGGAAGCACCAACTACAAGCCCCAGCATTTT; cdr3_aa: CASSLGSTNYKPQHF
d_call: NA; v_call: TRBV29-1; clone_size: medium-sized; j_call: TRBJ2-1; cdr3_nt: TGCAGCGTTGAAGTCGTCGGGGGGCCCTCCTACAATGAGCAGTTCTTC; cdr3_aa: CSVEVVGGPSYNEQFF
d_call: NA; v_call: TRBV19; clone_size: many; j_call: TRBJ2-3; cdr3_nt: TGTGCCAGTAGTATGTGGGTTAGTGGGAAACGGACAGATACGCAGTATTTT; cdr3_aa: CASSMWVSGKRTDTQYF
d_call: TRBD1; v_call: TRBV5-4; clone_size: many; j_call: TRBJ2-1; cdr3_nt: TGTGCCAGCAACCCAGACAGGGCCCTTTACAATGAGCAGTTCTTC; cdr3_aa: CASNPDRALYNEQFF
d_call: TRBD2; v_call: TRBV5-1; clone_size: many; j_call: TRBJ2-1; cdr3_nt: TGCGCCAGCAGCCCGGGACTAGCGGGAGCGGTCTACAATGAGCAGTTCTTC; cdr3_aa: CASSPGLAGAVYNEQFF
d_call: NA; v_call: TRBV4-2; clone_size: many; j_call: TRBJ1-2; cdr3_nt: TGTGCCAGCAGCCAAGCCGTCGCCTATGGCTACACCTTC; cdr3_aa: CASSQAVAYGYTF
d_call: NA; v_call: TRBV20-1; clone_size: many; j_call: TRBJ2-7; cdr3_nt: TGCAGTGCTATCGTGGGGGGCAGGGGTTGGAACGAGCAGTACTTC; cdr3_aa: CSAIVGGRGWNEQYF
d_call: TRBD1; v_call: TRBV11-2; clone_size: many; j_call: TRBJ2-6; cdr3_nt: TGTGCCAGCAGCTTAATGAGAGGACAGGGGGCGCGTCCAGCTGGGGCCAACGTCCTGACTTTC; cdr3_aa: CASSLMRGQGARPAGANVLTF
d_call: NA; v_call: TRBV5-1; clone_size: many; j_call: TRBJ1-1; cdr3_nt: TGCGCCAGCAGCTTGGTTCCCGGGCGGTACACTGAAGCTTTCTTT; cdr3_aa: CASSLVPGRYTEAFF
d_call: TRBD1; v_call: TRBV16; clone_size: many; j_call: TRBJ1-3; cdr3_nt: TGTGCCAGCAGCCACAAATCGACAGGGGGCGTTTCTGGAAACACCATATATTTT; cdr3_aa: CASSHKSTGGVSGNTIYF
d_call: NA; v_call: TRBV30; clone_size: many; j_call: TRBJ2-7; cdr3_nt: TGTGCCTGGAGTGTACTCAGTGCCTACGAGCAGTACTTC; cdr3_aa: CAWSVLSAYEQYF
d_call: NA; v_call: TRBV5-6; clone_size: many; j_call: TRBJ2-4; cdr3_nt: TGTGCCAGCAGCCAAGGATTAGCCAAAAACATTCAGTACTTC; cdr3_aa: CASSQGLAKNIQYF
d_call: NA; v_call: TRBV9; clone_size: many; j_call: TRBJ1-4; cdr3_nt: TGTGCCAGCAGCGACAACCCTCGGGGGGACGGTAATGAAAAACTGTTTTTT; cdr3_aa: CASSDNPRGDGNEKLFF
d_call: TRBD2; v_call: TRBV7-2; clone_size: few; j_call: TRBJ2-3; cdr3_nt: TGTGCCAGCAGCCAGCCGACTAGCGGGAAACAAACAGATACGCAGTATTTT; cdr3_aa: CASSQPTSGKQTDTQYF